The next 2 T cell receptor beta chains were all read from a single sample in a study of early T cells in non-severe SARS-CoV-2 infection. TCRdb processed the 5' RACE reads anew with MiXCR; each CDR3 protein has one entry. The profile shows 50,000 to 70,000 distinct CDR3 sequences, over 7.5% of them singletons. Source material: whole blood. These receptors were taken from an adult who was a healthcare worker with PCR-confirmed SARS-CoV-2 infection or an uninfected control (not recorded which).

In its sample, this clonotype was seen many times. The rearrangement uses TRBV5-7 and TRBJ2-7, with D tentatively TRBD1 or TRBD2 (6 bases each). TRBV5-7 is treated as an ORF (open reading frame) with a function not yet certain. V was clipped by 0 bases and J by 0 bases, with 16 bases between them. The CDR3 is 17 amino acids. CDR3: CASSLADRRGDSYEQYF. The CDR3 DNA is TGTGCCAGCAGCTTGGCGGATAGGAGGGGGGACTCCTACGAGCAGTACTTC.

This clonotype occurred many times. This chain joins TRBV5-1 and TRBJ1-1; the match to TRBD1 covers 8 bases. The CDR3 is 14 residues long. From germline, CDR1 is SGHRS and CDR2 YFSETQ. Unmatched junction bases numbered 9, after V lost 6 bases and J lost 5 bases. CDR3 sequence reads: CASTPRTGRTEAFF. CDR3 DNA: TGCGCCAGCACGCCTCGGACAGGGCGAACTGAAGCTTTCTTT.